A single sample gave rise to the 8 T cell receptor beta chains below, sequenced in a study of CD8 T cells in ankylosing spondylitis. General study findings and limits: A motif in TCR beta, a set of under 10 highly homologous variants, appeared characteristic of ankylosing spondylitis blood.

These TCRs are of unknown antigen specificity. TCRdb fed the 5' RACE reads into MiXCR, producing one record per CDR3 protein. The table has fewer than 500,000 distinct CDR3 sequences, about 24% seen once. Sequencing was performed on blood, either unsorted or a sorted T cell fraction (not recorded which). The receptors here all came from a male donor with ankylosing spondylitis.

V usage is TRBV24-1 and J usage is TRBJ2-3; D possibly corresponds to TRBD2 (6 bases). The CDR3 covers 15 residues. The germline CDR1 and CDR2 sequences are KGHDR and SFDVKD. V was shortened by 6 bases and J by 4 bases, with 16 bases between the two germline ends. The CDR3 nucleotides are TGTGCCACCAGTTCCGCGGGGCGAGGGGCAGATACGCAGTATTTT. This sequence encodes CATSSAGRGADTQYF.

The table lists this clonotype with a few counts. V is TRBV27 and J is TRBJ2-1; the match to TRBD1 covers 8 bases. With 3 bases clipped from V and 8 bases from J, the junction kept 6 bases outside the gene matches. The CDR3 length is 14 residues. The germline CDR1 and CDR2 sequences are MNHEY and SMNVEV (reference sequence). In nucleotides, the CDR3 is TGTGCCAGCAGTTTGAGGCAGGGGGCATATGAGCAGTTCTTC. Translation gives CASSLRQGAYEQFF.

This clonotype has just a few counts. J is TRBJ2-5 and V is TRBV11-3; 9 bases are a match to TRBD2. Trimming took 1 base from V and 4 from J; bases not matched to a gene: 4. Germline-derived CDR1 and CDR2 are SGHNT and YENEEA. The CDR3 is 15 residues long. CDR3 region: CASSLAIAGVETQYF. In nucleotides, the CDR3 is TGTGCCAGCAGCTTAGCGATAGCGGGAGTAGAGACCCAGTACTTC. The variable domain in full, completed from reference TRBV11-3 and TRBJ2-5, reads EAGVVQSPRYKIIEKKQPVAFWCNPISGHNTLYWYLQNLGQGPELLIRYENEEAVDDSQLPKDRFSAERLKGVDSTLKIQPAELGDSAVYLCASSLAIAGVETQYFGPGTRLLVL.

This clonotype was seen a few times. The chain is built from TRBV2 and TRBJ1-5; tentative D call: TRBD1 (5 bases). Germline CDR1 reads SNHLY; CDR2 reads FYNNEI. This CDR3 is built from 13 residues. The V and J ends lost 5 bases and 4 bases respectively, with 9 bases between them. CDR3 nucleotide sequence: TGTGCCAGCAGTAGACAGAGAAATCAGCCCCAGCATTTT. Protein product: CASSRQRNQPQHF.

V usage is TRBV11-1 and J usage is TRBJ1-3, with D uncertain. CDR1 SGHAT and CDR2 FQDESV come from the germline V gene (reference sequence). V lost 5 bases to trimming and J lost 1 base, with 12 bases between them. The CDR3 is 15 residues long. CDR3 sequence: CASSPHSGSGNTIYF. The CDR3 DNA follows: TGTGCCAGCAGCCCACACAGTGGATCTGGAAACACCATATATTTT. Filled out from reference TRBV11-1 and TRBJ1-3, the complete variable domain reads EAEVAQSPRYKITEKSQAVAFWCDPISGHATLYWYRQILGQGPELLVQFQDESVVDDSQLPKDRFSAERLKGVDSTLKIQPAELGDSAMYLCASSPHSGSGNTIYFGEGSWLTVV.

The V gene is TRBV9, the J gene TRBJ2-1, with D possibly being TRBD2 (5 bases). CDR3 length equals 14 residues. Trimming took 0 bases from V and 7 from J, leaving 11 bases between them. Germline CDR1 SGDLS, CDR2 YYNGEE. CDR3 sequence (DNA): TGTGCCAGCAGCGTAGTATCCCGAGGGAATGAGCAGTTCTTC. Amino acids: CASSVVSRGNEQFF.

The chain carries TRBV4-1 and TRBJ2-7; TRBD2 matches at 8 bases. Germline trimming cut 2 bases from V and 3 bases from J; bases unmatched to any gene: 6. Germline-derived CDR1 and CDR2 are MGHRA and YSYEKL. This CDR3 comprises 15 residues. The CDR3 sequence is CASSQLPTSDYEQYV. The DNA for the CDR3 is TGCGCCAGCAGCCAATTACCGACTAGCGACTACGAGCAGTACGTC.

The chain carries TRBV12-3 or TRBV12-4 and TRBJ2-3, with D possibly TRBD2 on 6 matching bases. Trimming cost V 5 bases and J 9 bases, with 15 bases left between them. This CDR3 is built from 13 residues. Here the CDR3 reads CASSGLPSWTQYF. The CDR3 coding sequence is TGTGCCAGCAGTGGACTACCCTCGTGGACGCAGTATTTT.